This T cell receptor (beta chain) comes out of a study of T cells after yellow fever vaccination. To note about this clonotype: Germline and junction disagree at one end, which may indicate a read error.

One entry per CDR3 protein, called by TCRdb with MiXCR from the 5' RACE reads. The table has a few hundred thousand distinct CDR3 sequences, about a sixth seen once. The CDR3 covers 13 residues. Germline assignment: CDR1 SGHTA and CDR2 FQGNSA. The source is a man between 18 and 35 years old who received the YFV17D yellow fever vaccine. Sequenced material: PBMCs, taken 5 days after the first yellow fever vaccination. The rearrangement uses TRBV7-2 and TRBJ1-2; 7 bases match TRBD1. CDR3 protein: CATSPQGEYGYTF. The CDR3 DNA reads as TGTGCCACCAGCCCGCAGGGGGAGTATGGCTACACCTTC.